The 27 T cell receptor beta chains given below trace back to one sample, sequenced in a study of T cells after yellow fever vaccination (dated by TCRdb to between 2018 and 2020). The meaning of the sample's treatment or condition label: live attenuated yellow fever vaccine strain. The protocol used for the library was 5' RACE. This sample was sequenced with an Illumina HiSeq 2500. The public reads were reanalyzed by TCRdb: fastp trimming at Q25, MiXCR alignment, in-frame beta chains only. Rows are combined by CDR3 protein, so each entry shows the most common genes and DNA. In all, the sample holds nearly 550,000 distinct CDR3 sequences, and about a fifth of those were seen once. Clones ranked in the top ten supply approximately 15% of the sample. The specimen was PBMCs, collected 15 days after the yellow fever booster vaccination. These receptors were collected from a man younger than 45 who received the YFV17D yellow fever vaccine.

This clonotype turned up a few times. This chain uses TRBV15 with TRBJ2-2; the match to TRBD1 covers 7 bases. The germline V gene has CDR1 LNHNV and CDR2 YYDKDF (reference sequence). V trimming: 5 bases; J trimming: 3 bases; junction bases outside the gene matches: 6. CDR3 length equals 15 residues. The CDR3 nucleotides read TGTGCCACCAGCCAAAATGACAGGGACACCGGGGAGCTGTTTTTT. It specifies CATSQNDRDTGELFF. The whole variable domain, filled in from reference TRBV15 and TRBJ2-2, reads DAMVIQNPRYQVTQFGKPVTLSCSQTLNHNVMYWYQQKSSQAPKLLFHYYDKDFNNEADTPDNFQSRRPNTSFCFLDIRSPGLGDTAMYLCATSQNDRDTGELFFGEGSRLTVL.

The chain uses TRBV7-2 and TRBJ2-2; TRBD1 or TRBD2 may be the D gene (5 bases each). CDR3 length equals 16 residues. Germline loops: CDR1 SGHTA, CDR2 FQGNSA. V lost 1 base and J 0 bases, leaving 9 bases between the germline ends. CDR3 amino acids: CASSLGGTANTGELFF. The CDR3 nucleotides read TGTGCCAGCAGCTTAGGAGGGACGGCGAACACCGGGGAGCTGTTTTTT.

The chain combines TRBV7-2 with TRBJ2-1, with TRBD2 matching over 9 bases. Germline values: CDR1 SGHTA, CDR2 FQGNSA. J was trimmed by 2 bases and V by 6 bases; bases with no gene match: 8. The CDR3 sequence is 16 residues long. CDR3 protein: CASSKPGLAPYNEQFF. In DNA form, the CDR3 reads TGTGCCAGCAGTAAACCGGGACTAGCACCCTACAATGAGCAGTTCTTC.

This chain joins TRBV12-3 or TRBV12-4 and TRBJ2-2; D uncertain. V shed 4 bases and J shed 3 bases, with 6 bases lying between them. The CDR3 sequence is 13 residues long. The CDR3 bases are TGTGCCAGCAGTTCGACATACACCGGGGAGCTGTTTTTT. Translating gives CASSSTYTGELFF.

The chain is built from TRBV5-4 and TRBJ2-1, with 14 bases identical to TRBD2. The CDR3 spans 13 residues. After removal of 9 bases from V and 6 bases from J, the junction contained 2 bases not matched to a gene. The germline V gene has CDR1 SGHNT and CDR2 YYREEE (reference sequence). The CDR3 DNA is TGTGCCACCGGACTAGCGGGAGGCAATGAGCAGTTCTTC. Its protein product is CATGLAGGNEQFF. Together with reference TRBV5-4 and TRBJ2-1, the CDR3 gives the full variable domain: ETGVTQSPTHLIKTRGQQVTLRCSSQSGHNTVSWYQQALGQGPQFIFQYYREEENGRGNFPPRFSGLQFPNYSSELNVNALELDDSALYLCATGLAGGNEQFFGPGTRLTVL.

The chain carries TRBV29-1 and TRBJ2-3; D uncertain. The CDR3 contains 11 residues. V shed 3 bases and J shed 5 bases, with 6 bases lying between them. Germline values: CDR1 SQVTM, CDR2 ANQGSEA. The CDR3 DNA follows: TGCAGCGTTGAGGTGTTAGATACGCAGTATTTT. Its translation: CSVEVLDTQYF.

CDR3 sequence (DNA): TGTGCCTGGAGTCTCGGACAGAAAGAGACCCAGTACTTC. This sequence encodes CAWSLGQKETQYF. V and J are TRBV30 and TRBJ2-5, with D perhaps matching TRBD1 (6 bases). V lost 2 bases and J 3 bases, leaving 10 bases between the germline ends. Germline V gives CDR1 GTSNPN, CDR2 SVGIG (reference sequence). This CDR3 contains 13 residues.

The gene calls are TRBV11-2 and TRBJ2-2; D not certain. Germline values: CDR1 SGHAT, CDR2 FQNNGV. Trimming removed 2 bases from V and 4 bases from J, with 14 bases in between. The CDR3 contains 16 residues. The CDR3 reads CASSLLAGRVTGELFF. CDR3 nucleotides: TGTGCCAGCAGCTTATTGGCAGGCCGAGTCACCGGGGAGCTGTTTTTT.

In this sample, this clonotype turned up a few times. The chain is built from TRBV5-1 and TRBJ2-1; D is unclear. The CDR3 contains 13 residues. CDR1 SGHRS and CDR2 YFSETQ come from the germline V gene. V gave up 7 bases and J gave up 4 bases, with 12 bases separating them. The CDR3 is CASRDNPYNEQFF. The CDR3 DNA reads as TGCGCCAGCCGAGACAACCCATACAATGAGCAGTTCTTC.

This clonotype was seen only a few times. The chain is built from TRBV7-2 and TRBJ2-5, with TRBD2 identical over 8 bases. This CDR3 is 13 amino acids long. V was pared by 4 bases and J by 10 bases, with 8 bases of the junction left unmatched. Germline CDR1 is SGHTA and CDR2 is FQGNSA. The CDR3 DNA is TGTGCCAGCAGCTCAAAAGCGGGAGCAGGCCAGTACTTC. The encoded protein is CASSSKAGAGQYF.

The rearrangement uses TRBV21-1 and TRBJ2-2; TRBD1, the D gene given by the table, was not confirmed from the DNA. TRBV21-1 is shown as a pseudogene. The CDR3 extends over 20 amino acids. CDR3 DNA sequence: TGTGCCAGCAGCACCAGCCCGGGACAGGGGGCGCGAATGACCACCGGGGAGCTGTTTTTT. Amino acid sequence: CASSTSPGQGARMTTGELFF.

This clonotype has just a few counts. This chain uses TRBV6-5 with TRBJ2-1; 9 nucleotides agree with TRBD1. The CDR3 extends over 17 amino acids. Germline V gene sequence: CDR1 MNHEY, CDR2 SVGAGI. The V gene end was trimmed by 0 bases and the J gene end by 8 bases; junction bases not matched to a gene: 11. CDR3 DNA sequence: TGTGCCAGCAGTTACTCGGCGCCGGGACAGGGCTTCGATGAGCAGTTCTTC. Its translation: CASSYSAPGQGFDEQFF.

This clonotype was counted a few times. The rearrangement joins TRBV20-1 to TRBJ2-7; D gene unclear. Germline CDR1 is DFQATT and CDR2 is SNEGSKA (reference sequence). Trimming stripped 5 bases from V and 2 bases from J, with 13 bases between. The CDR3 spans 13 residues. CDR3 in DNA: TGCAGTGCTTGGTCTGCAAGGGCCTACGAGCAGTACTTC. Translated: CSAWSARAYEQYF.

This clonotype was observed a handful of times. This chain joins TRBV2 and TRBJ1-5; tentatively, D is TRBD1 (6 bases). The CDR3 is 13 residues long. V was pared by 6 bases and J by 3 bases, with 9 bases between. CDR1 is SNHLY, CDR2 FYNNEI, per germline. The CDR3 loop reads CASRDSFNQPQHF. CDR3 DNA sequence: TGTGCCAGCAGGGACAGTTTCAATCAGCCCCAGCATTTT.

This clonotype was seen a handful of times. CDR3 in amino acids: CSVEQINEQFF. CDR3 in DNA: TGCAGCGTTGAACAGATCAATGAGCAGTTCTTC. This chain connects TRBV29-1 to TRBJ2-1; D gene uncertain. This CDR3 is built from 11 residues. Germline V lookup: CDR1 SQVTM, CDR2 ANQGSEA. Trimming removed 2 bases at V and 6 bases at J, with 5 bases between.

This clonotype was seen once. This chain connects TRBV5-1 to TRBJ2-1, with D hard to call. The V gene's germline CDR1 is SGHRS and CDR2 YFSETQ. This CDR3 region has 16 residues. V was trimmed by 0 bases and J by 0 bases, leaving 10 bases between them. CDR3 DNA: TGCGCCAGCAGCTTGGATGCGGCGAGCTCCTACAATGAGCAGTTCTTC. Amino acids: CASSLDAASSYNEQFF.

This chain uses TRBV20-1 with TRBJ1-4; a weak D match, TRBD1 (5 bases). The V and J ends lost 6 bases and 8 bases respectively, with 16 bases between them. This CDR3 spans 13 amino acids. In germline, CDR1 is DFQATT, CDR2 SNEGSKA (reference sequence). CDR3 sequence reads: CSAWGSGREKLFF. The DNA of the CDR3 is TGCAGTGCATGGGGGTCCGGCAGGGAAAAACTGTTTTTT.

This chain uses TRBV14 with TRBJ2-7; D might be TRBD2 (6 bases). Per germline, CDR1 SGHDN and CDR2 FVKESK. V lost 1 base to trimming and J lost 7 bases, with 20 bases between them. CDR3 length: 16 amino acids. Here the CDR3 reads CASSQGPGVQSDEQYF. CDR3 DNA: TGTGCCAGCAGCCAAGGGCCGGGAGTCCAATCGGATGAGCAGTACTTC.

In regard to this clonotype: The junction departs from germline at one end; a sequencing error may be responsible. The chain employs TRBV7-2 and TRBJ2-1; 7 bases line up with TRBD2. CDR3 length: 13 amino acids. CDR1 SGHTA and CDR2 FQGNSA come from the germline V gene. CDR3 in amino acids: CASSSLARNEKFF. The CDR3 DNA is TGTGCCAGCAGCTCACTAGCGCGGAATGAGAAGTTCTTC. Supplemented by reference TRBV7-2 and TRBJ2-1, the full variable domain reads GAGVSQSPSNKVTEKGKDVELRCDPISGHTALYWYRQSLGQGLEFLIYFQGNSAPDKSGLPSDRFSAERTGGSVSTLTIQRTQQEDSAVYLCASSSLARNEKFFGPGTRLTVL.

This clonotype was seen repeatedly, ten times or more. The gene calls are TRBV5-6 and TRBJ1-5; D call uncertain. V lost 1 base to trimming and J lost 2 bases, with 10 bases between them. This CDR3 is built from 15 residues. Germline CDR1 reads SGHDT; CDR2 reads YYEEEE. CDR3 residues: CASSLTGRGNQPQHF. The CDR3 region has the DNA TGTGCCAGCAGCTTGACGGGAAGGGGCAATCAGCCCCAGCATTTT.

The rearrangement uses TRBV7-9 and TRBJ2-7, with 11 positions matching TRBD2. The CDR3 has 16 amino acids. The V gene end was trimmed by 3 bases and the J gene end by 0 bases; junction bases not matched to a gene: 4. CDR1 is SEHNR and CDR2 is FQNEAQ in the germline V gene (reference sequence). CDR3 nucleotides: TGTGCCAGCAGCTTTGGGACTAGCGGAGGCTCCTACGAGCAGTACTTC. Its protein product is CASSFGTSGGSYEQYF.

V and J are TRBV5-6 and TRBJ2-1; 8 bases align to TRBD2. The V gene's germline CDR1 is SGHDT and CDR2 YYEEEE. Trimming cost V 6 bases and J 8 bases; bases outside gene matches: 13. This CDR3 contains 15 residues. The CDR3 sequence is CASMGGAGAPHEQFF. The DNA for the CDR3 is TGTGCCAGCATGGGTGGAGCGGGAGCCCCCCATGAGCAGTTCTTC.

The rearrangement links TRBV5-1 to TRBJ2-7; TRBD2 matches 16 bases. Germline assignment: CDR1 SGHRS and CDR2 YFSETQ. The ends lost 0 bases at V and 5 bases at J; junction bases unmatched: 8. There are 18 residues in the CDR3. The CDR3 nucleotides read TGCGCCAGCAGCTTGGCCACGGGACTAGCGGGAGGGCCCAACGAGCAGTACTTC. The encoded protein is CASSLATGLAGGPNEQYF.

This clonotype was recorded a few times. V usage is TRBV20-1 and J usage is TRBJ2-5; tentative D call: TRBD2 (6 bases). Trimming cost V 0 bases and J 7 bases, with 9 bases left between them. Per germline, CDR1 DFQATT and CDR2 SNEGSKA (reference sequence). The CDR3 is 12 amino acids. The chain's CDR3 is CSAREEGWTQYF. The DNA for the CDR3 is TGCAGTGCTAGAGAGGAGGGGTGGACCCAGTACTTC.

The J gene is TRBJ2-1, the V gene TRBV28, with a possible D match to TRBD2 (6 bases). V lost 6 bases and J lost 7, with 19 bases in between. Germline V CDR1 and CDR2: MDHEN, SYDVKM. The CDR3 loop spans 15 amino acids. The CDR3 spells CASRHRGGYGNEQFF. CDR3 DNA: TGTGCCAGCAGGCATAGAGGAGGGTATGGTAATGAGCAGTTCTTC.

The rearrangement joins TRBV20-1 to TRBJ2-3; 15 nucleotides align to TRBD2. This CDR3 has 17 residues. Trimming at V came to 3 bases and at J to 1 base, leaving 5 bases not matched to a gene. CDR1 and CDR2 (germline): DFQATT, SNEGSKA (reference sequence). The CDR3 sequence is CSARRGLAGGGTDTQYF. CDR3 coding DNA: TGCAGTGCTAGGAGGGGACTAGCGGGAGGCGGCACAGATACGCAGTATTTT.

The CDR3 reads CASSFFSAFETQYF. Here the CDR3 DNA reads TGTGCCAGCAGTTTCTTTTCAGCGTTCGAGACCCAGTACTTC. This chain connects TRBV12-3 or TRBV12-4 to TRBJ2-5; D not resolved. V dropped 3 bases and J dropped 5 bases, with 13 bases sitting between them. This CDR3 has 14 amino acids.